This note documents a single T cell receptor beta chain sequence. Its matching antigen is unknown. Sequencing used immunoSEQ version 4 in survey mode. Template was genomic DNA at roughly 9.3 ng/uL, with up to 1 ug used per sample. Generated by immunoSEQ multiplex PCR, the TCRdb table keeps only in-frame clones and is missing some. The sample yields 43,000 or so clones, more than 70% seen once. The sample originates from a study of persistence of HIV-infected CD4 T cells. Broader study findings: Compared with CD3/CD28-stimulated cells, CMV- and Gag-responding cells showed lower TCRbeta richness.

Anti-CD3/anti-CD28 beads served as a nonspecific positive control stimulus. Sorting of responding CD4+ T cells relied on upregulated CD40 ligand together with CD69. Sequenced material: CD4+ T cells sorted from PBMCs after roughly 18-hour stimulation, taken from a patient who received antiretroviral therapy. The source is an adult man with HIV who was CMV-seropositive.

The DNA of the CDR3 is TGTGCCAGCAGCCAAGGAATTGGGACGTCCGGGGACTATGGCTACACCTTC. This codes for CASSQGIGTSGDYGYTF. The V and J genes are TRBV3-1 (or the pseudogene TRBV3-2) and TRBJ1-2, with TRBD1 as a possible D gene (5 bases). CDR3 size: 17 residues. Looked up from germline, CDR1 is LGHDT and CDR2 is YNNKEL (reference sequence). The germline V and J ends were trimmed by 1 base and 3 bases, with 18 bases remaining between them.